Included here is one T cell receptor (beta chain) sequence, with context. Its specificity is unknown. This entry belongs to a study of blood T cells in healthy people across ages. General observations from the study: Getting older went along with TCR beta diversity per million T cells dropping roughly linearly.

PCR was performed a second time for roughly 7 to 12 cycles using a sample-barcoded 5' primer and a J-beta primer mix. TCRdb used MiXCR to reprocess the 5' RACE reads, holding one entry per CDR3 protein. Of approximately 800,000 distinct CDR3 sequences listed, approximately 67% are singletons. This CDR3 region has 15 residues. The sample providers were healthy Caucasian people from Russia, aged about 6 to 95. Each individual donor underwent a draw of about 9.9 milliliters of peripheral blood. Researchers report isolating at least 7 million PBMCs per sample. This receptor was taken from a man aged 30-40 years in good health. This chain joins TRBV12-3 or TRBV12-4 and TRBJ2-4; 10 bases are shared with TRBD2. Judging by the DNA end, TRBJ2-7 fits better; the J call may be wrong. Sample: blood. The CDR3 sequence is CASSLGSGGFGEQYF. The CDR3 nucleotides are TGTGCCAGCAGTTTAGGTAGCGGGGGGTTTGGCGAGCAGTACTTC.